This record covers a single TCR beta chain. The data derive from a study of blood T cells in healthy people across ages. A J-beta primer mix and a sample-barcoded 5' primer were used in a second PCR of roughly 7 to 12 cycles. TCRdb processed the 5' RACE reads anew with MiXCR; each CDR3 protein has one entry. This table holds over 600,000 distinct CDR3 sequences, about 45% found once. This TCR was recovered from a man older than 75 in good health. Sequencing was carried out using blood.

In nucleotides, the CDR3 is TGCGCCAGCAGCTTAACGGAGGGTGGCAATCAGCCCCAGCATTTT. This sequence encodes CASSLTEGGNQPQHF. The gene calls are TRBV5-1 and TRBJ1-5; unclear D gene. The V and J ends lost 2 bases and 2 bases respectively, with 11 bases between them. Per the germline V gene, CDR1 is SGHRS and CDR2 is YFSETQ. The CDR3 is 15 amino acids. Using reference TRBV5-1 and TRBJ1-5 for the parts outside the CDR3, the full variable domain is KAGVTQTPRYLIKTRGQQVTLSCSPISGHRSVSWYQQTPGQGLQFLFEYFSETQRNKGNFPGRFSGRQFSNSRSEMNVSTLELGDSALYLCASSLTEGGNQPQHFGDGTRLSIL.